Included here is one T cell receptor (beta chain) sequence, with context. This entry belongs to a study of T cell responses to AZD1222 COVID-19 vaccine. Deletions cut 6 bases from V and 11 bases from J, with 14 bases between. CDR3 length equals 13 residues. Profiled with immunoSEQ multiplex PCR; TCRdb holds only in-frame clones, not every one. The sample has roughly 96,000 clones, roughly 88% seen once. This sequence joins TRBV12-3 or TRBV12-4 and TRBJ1-6; TRBD1 might be the D (6 bases). The receptor was derived from an adult in good health. This specimen was peripheral blood, taken on day 0 of AZD1222 vaccination. DNA of the CDR3: TGTGCCAGCAGAAACGGGACACCAGCACCCCTCCACTTT. It specifies CASRNGTPAPLHF.